Shown below are 28 T cell receptor beta chains from a single sample sequenced in a study of blood T cell repertoires in COVID-19. The method was immunoSEQ multiplex PCR; TCRdb's version includes in-frame clones alone and lacks a portion of them. The table includes roughly 410,000 clones, about 90% detected once. Sequencing used peripheral blood. These receptors were collected from a woman aged 55 to 70 with COVID-19, enrolled during active disease.

V and J are TRBV18 and TRBJ2-7, with 7 bases aligning to TRBD1. V lost 3 bases and J lost 6; bases outside the gene matches: 8. Germline V gene lookup returns CDR1 KGHSH and CDR2 LQKENI. This CDR3 comprises 14 residues. The CDR3 DNA reads TGTGCCAGCTCACCGCTTCAGACAGGGACCGAGCAGTACTTC. This sequence encodes CASSPLQTGTEQYF.

V gene TRBV10-3 combines with J gene TRBJ1-6; D unclear. The CDR3 totals 12 residues. From germline, CDR1 is ENHRY and CDR2 SYGVKD. Trimming shortened V by 9 bases and J by 5 bases, and 8 bases separated the two germline ends. The CDR3 region is CAMRQDNSPLHF. The CDR3 nucleotides are TGTGCCATGCGCCAAGATAATTCACCCCTCCACTTT.

The chain links TRBV27 to TRBJ1-1; unclear D gene. V was shortened by 2 bases and J by 0 bases, with 7 bases between the two germline ends. Germline V lookup: CDR1 MNHEY, CDR2 SMNVEV (reference sequence). CDR3 length equals 14 residues. The CDR3 is CASSLRAMNTEAFF. The CDR3 DNA sequence: TGTGCCAGCAGTTTAAGAGCAATGAACACTGAAGCTTTCTTT.

This clone was found once. This rearrangement joins TRBV5-4 to TRBJ2-4, with 8 positions matching TRBD1. Per the germline V gene, CDR1 is SGHNT and CDR2 is YYREEE (reference sequence). There are 16 residues in the CDR3. Trimming cost V 0 bases and J 1 base; bases outside gene matches: 3. The CDR3 here is CASSLVPGGAKNIQYF. CDR3 in DNA: TGTGCCAGCAGCTTGGTTCCAGGGGGCGCCAAAAACATTCAGTACTTC.

Comment on this clone: The sample holds other DNA sequences that translate to the same CDR3. The chain couples TRBV19 to TRBJ2-7, with 8 bases aligning to TRBD1. J lost 4 bases, V lost 8 bases, and 13 bases had no gene match. CDR1 is LNHDA, CDR2 SQIVND, per germline (reference sequence). The CDR3 has 15 residues. Written as DNA, the CDR3 is TGTGCCAGTTCTACACCCGGACAGGGCGGTTACGAGCAGTACTTC. It specifies CASSTPGQGGYEQYF.

The chain employs TRBV5-4 and TRBJ1-1; no firm D call. This CDR3 is built from 11 residues. Germline V gene data show CDR1 as SGHNT and CDR2 as YYREEE (reference sequence). Trimming cost V 3 bases and J 7 bases, with 7 bases left between them. The CDR3 nucleotides read TGTGCCAGCAGCTCCTATAGTGAAGCTTTCTTT. Translated, it gives CASSSYSEAFF.

This sequence joins TRBV5-1 and TRBJ1-4, with 11 nucleotides matching TRBD1. Germline-derived CDR1 and CDR2 are SGHRS and YFSETQ. The CDR3 length is 17 residues. J lost 8 bases, V lost 3 bases, and 12 bases had no gene match. The CDR3 region has the DNA TGCGCCAGCAGCTCCGGGACAGGGGGTGCGATGAGGGAAAAACTGTTTTTT. This sequence encodes CASSSGTGGAMREKLFF.

This clone was counted a few times. The J gene is TRBJ1-1, the V gene TRBV20-1; D gene ambiguous. V was shortened by 4 bases and J by 5 bases, with 8 bases between the two germline ends. The V gene's germline CDR1 is DFQATT and CDR2 SNEGSKA (reference sequence). The CDR3 loop spans 11 amino acids. The CDR3 bases are TGCAGTGCTATCCGCGAGACTGAAGCTTTCTTT. Translating gives CSAIRETEAFF.

This chain links TRBV2 with TRBJ1-4; 11 positions agree with TRBD1. Trimming cost V 5 bases and J 2 bases; bases outside gene matches: 4. CDR1 is SNHLY and CDR2 is FYNNEI in the germline V gene. This CDR3 contains 16 residues. CDR3 amino acids: CASSKGQGATNEKLFF. In nucleotides, the CDR3 is TGTGCCAGCAGTAAAGGACAGGGGGCTACTAATGAAAAACTGTTTTTT.

J is TRBJ2-7 and V is TRBV29-1; 10 bases agree with TRBD1. The germline CDR1 and CDR2 sequences are SQVTM and ANQGSEA. Germline trimming cut 6 bases from V and 8 bases from J; bases unmatched to any gene: 7. This CDR3 is built from 12 residues. CDR3 sequence (DNA): TGCAGCGTCCCGGGACAGGGGAGGAAGCAGTACTTC. It yields the protein CSVPGQGRKQYF.

The V gene is TRBV29-1, the J gene TRBJ2-4; D is unresolved. The germline V gene encodes CDR1 SQVTM and CDR2 ANQGSEA. V lost 0 bases and J 0 bases, leaving 9 bases between the germline ends. The CDR3 contains 15 residues. The DNA of the CDR3 is TGCAGCGTTGAAGAACAGTCTCTAGCCAAAAACATTCAGTACTTC. Amino acids: CSVEEQSLAKNIQYF.

The chain is built from TRBV3-1 (or the pseudogene TRBV3-2) and TRBJ2-7; 9 bases match TRBD1. This CDR3 spans 14 amino acids. Germline V gene sequence: CDR1 LGHDT, CDR2 YNNKEL (reference sequence). V shed 4 bases, J shed 5 bases, and the junction held 6 bases outside the gene matches. The DNA of the CDR3 is TGTGCCAGCAGCCCCCGGGACAGGGTCGACGAGCAGTACTTC. Residues: CASSPRDRVDEQYF.

Comment on this clone: The same CDR3 also results from other DNA sequences found in this sample. J is TRBJ1-3 and V is TRBV9, with D maybe TRBD1 (5 bases). Trimming removed 3 bases from V and 2 bases from J, with 9 bases in between. Germline V gene data show CDR1 as SGDLS and CDR2 as YYNGEE. The CDR3 loop spans 14 amino acids. The CDR3, as DNA: TGTGCCAGCAGCGCCCAGGGAACTGGAAACACCATATATTTT. Its translation: CASSAQGTGNTIYF.

The chain uses TRBV5-1 and TRBJ1-2, with D possibly matching TRBD1 (5 bases). V gave up 0 bases and J gave up 4 bases, with 7 bases separating them. The CDR3 has 13 amino acids. The V gene's germline CDR1 is SGHRS and CDR2 YFSETQ. CDR3 in amino acids: CASSLGQIYGYTF. CDR3 nucleotides: TGCGCCAGCAGCTTGGGACAGATCTATGGCTACACCTTC.

This clone has a single count. The V gene is TRBV5-4, the J gene TRBJ2-5; 11 bases fit TRBD2. The CDR3 consists of 15 residues. Germline CDR1 and CDR2: SGHNT and YYREEE (reference sequence). J was trimmed by 4 bases and V by 4 bases; bases with no gene match: 6. The CDR3 DNA reads TGTGCCAGCAGCCCCCCACTAGCGGGGGTAGAGACCCAGTACTTC. Translation: CASSPPLAGVETQYF.

In its sample, this clone was seen once. CDR3 protein: CASSSDAATGKTQYF. CDR3 nucleotides: TGTGCCAGCAGCTCTGACGCGGCAACGGGGAAGACCCAGTACTTC. The chain recombines TRBV7-2 with TRBJ2-5; a weak D match, TRBD2 (5 bases). V gave up 4 bases and J gave up 6 bases, with 18 bases separating them. Germline values: CDR1 SGHTA, CDR2 FQGNSA. The CDR3 is made up of 15 amino acids.

Points on this clone: At the DNA level, this CDR3 is encoded by other sequences in the same sample as well. V and J are TRBV5-1 and TRBJ2-7; TRBD1 agrees at 7 bases. V trimming: 4 bases; J trimming: 3 bases; junction bases outside the gene matches: 4. Germline CDR1 and CDR2: SGHRS and YFSETQ. The CDR3 length is 13 residues. CDR3: CASSQRQGYEQYF. The CDR3 DNA is TGCGCCAGCAGCCAGCGACAGGGCTACGAGCAGTACTTC.

The CDR3 DNA reads TGTGCCAGCAGTGAAGCCCGCACAGGATGGGGTACGCAGTATTTT. Translating it yields CASSEARTGWGTQYF. V usage is TRBV6-1 and J usage is TRBJ2-3; D possibly corresponds to TRBD1 (5 bases). Germline V gene lookup returns CDR1 MNHNS and CDR2 SASEGT. Trimming shortened V by 0 bases and J by 8 bases, and 15 bases separated the two germline ends. The CDR3 runs to 15 residues.

The V and J genes are TRBV5-1 and TRBJ1-1; 7 bases match TRBD1. CDR1 is SGHRS and CDR2 is YFSETQ in the germline V gene. The CDR3 extends over 14 amino acids. Trimming took 4 bases from V and 1 from J; bases not matched to a gene: 4. CDR3 loop: CASSEGQPNTEAFF. CDR3 DNA: TGCGCCAGCAGCGAGGGACAGCCGAACACTGAAGCTTTCTTT.

In this sample, this clone turned up a few times. This rearrangement joins TRBV27 to TRBJ1-5; 9 bases match TRBD1. Per the germline V gene, CDR1 is MNHEY and CDR2 is SMNVEV (reference sequence). With V trimmed by 4 bases and J by 3 bases, 1 base remained unmatched. CDR3 size: 14 residues. The CDR3 spells CASSWDRANQPQHF. In DNA, the CDR3 is TGTGCCAGCAGTTGGGACAGGGCCAATCAGCCCCAGCATTTT.

This rearrangement joins TRBV7-9 to TRBJ1-2; 8 bases align to TRBD1. This CDR3 is built from 13 residues. Germline-derived CDR1 and CDR2 are SEHNR and FQNEAQ (reference sequence). Trimming removed 5 bases from V and 7 bases from J; junction bases left unmatched: 6. CDR3 loop: CASSHGQGGGYTF. CDR3 nucleotide sequence: TGTGCCAGCAGCCACGGACAGGGCGGTGGCTACACCTTC.

This clone appeared once. The rearrangement joins TRBV5-8 to TRBJ1-2; D is possibly TRBD1 (6 bases). CDR1 is SGHTS and CDR2 is YDEGEE in the germline V gene. The CDR3 contains 14 residues. Trimming took off 0 bases at V and 4 bases at J, with 10 bases between the two ends. Here the CDR3 reads CASSLAGRGYGYTF. As DNA, the CDR3 is TGTGCCAGCAGCTTGGCGGGCAGGGGCTATGGCTACACCTTC.

The genes are TRBV11-3 and TRBJ2-3; D unresolved. Trimming took off 5 bases at V and 1 base at J, with 4 bases between the two ends. This CDR3 comprises 12 residues. From germline, CDR1 is SGHNT and CDR2 YENEEA. The CDR3 reads CASSLRTDTQYF. The CDR3 DNA reads TGTGCCAGCAGCCTTCGCACAGATACGCAGTATTTT.

The chain couples TRBV7-9 to TRBJ2-5; 11 positions agree with TRBD2. The CDR3 covers 16 residues. Germline CDR1 reads SEHNR; CDR2 reads FQNEAQ (reference sequence). Trimming cost V 2 bases and J 7 bases; bases outside gene matches: 9. CDR3 in DNA: TGTGCCAGCAGCTTATCCGCTAGCGGGGGGCAGGGGACCCAGTACTTC. Amino acids: CASSLSASGGQGTQYF.

The genes are TRBV9 and TRBJ1-4, with D perhaps matching TRBD1 (5 bases). With 3 bases removed from V and 4 bases from J, the gap between germline ends came to 16 bases. CDR1 and CDR2 (germline): SGDLS, YYNGEE. CDR3 length equals 16 residues. The CDR3 sequence: CASSAGGGVINEKLFF. The CDR3 bases are TGTGCCAGCAGCGCCGGCGGGGGAGTGATTAATGAAAAACTGTTTTTT. The complete variable domain, with remaining parts taken from reference TRBV9 and TRBJ1-4, reads DSGVTQTPKHLITATGQRVTLRCSPRSGDLSVYWYQQSLDQGLQFLIQYYNGEERAKGNILERFSAQQFPDLHSELNLSSLELGDSALYFCASSAGGGVINEKLFFGSGTQLSVL.

The chain combines TRBV15 with TRBJ2-5, with D perhaps matching TRBD1 (6 bases). The V end was cut by 4 bases, the J end by 1 base, with 13 bases between. This CDR3 spans 15 amino acids. Germline V gene sequence: CDR1 LNHNV, CDR2 YYDKDF (reference sequence). The CDR3 DNA reads as TGTGCCACCAGCACTGGACAGACCTCCCAAGAGACCCAGTACTTC. Protein product: CATSTGQTSQETQYF.

This clone was found a few times. V and J are TRBV7-6 and TRBJ2-7; D possibly corresponds to TRBD1 (5 bases). Trimming removed 0 bases at V and 2 bases at J, with 14 bases between. The CDR3 runs to 16 residues. The V gene's germline CDR1 is SGHVS and CDR2 FNYEAQ. The CDR3 protein is CASSLARQGSPYEQYF. The CDR3 DNA is TGTGCCAGCAGCTTAGCGCGGCAGGGTAGCCCCTACGAGCAGTACTTC.

This sequence joins TRBV11-2 and TRBJ2-1; no firm D call. This CDR3 has 12 amino acids. V shed 0 bases and J shed 10 bases, with 7 bases lying between them. Germline V gene lookup returns CDR1 SGHAT and CDR2 FQNNGV. CDR3 bases: TGTGCCAGCAGCTTAGATCGTTCCGAGCAGTTCTTC. This encodes CASSLDRSEQFF.